Following are 20 T cell receptor beta chains from one sample sequenced in a study of cytomegalovirus exposure and HLA in healthy donors. The PCR employed 60 Vbeta primers together with 13 Jbeta primers. Libraries were prepared by immunoSEQ multiplex PCR; TCRdb keeps only in-frame clonotypes and omits some of them. The sample totals about 200,000 clones. Sequencing input: PBMCs. These receptors were taken from a girl aged 2-10 years in good health and CMV-seropositive.

J is TRBJ1-1 and V is TRBV28; 7 bases fit TRBD1. J lost 3 bases, V lost 2 bases, and 3 bases had no gene match. The CDR3 sequence is 14 residues long. Germline V gene lookup returns CDR1 MDHEN and CDR2 SYDVKM. The CDR3 loop is CASSLRTGDTEAFF. DNA of the CDR3: TGTGCCAGCAGTTTAAGGACAGGAGACACTGAAGCTTTCTTT.

The rearrangement links TRBV18 to TRBJ1-1; D possibly corresponds to TRBD1 (5 bases). Trimming removed 2 bases at V and 1 base at J, with 14 bases between. Germline-derived CDR1 and CDR2 are KGHSH and LQKENI. The CDR3 loop spans 16 amino acids. CDR3 bases: TGTGCCAGCTCACCAGTCACAGGTTTGGCGAACACTGAAGCTTTCTTT. It codes for CASSPVTGLANTEAFF. The entire variable domain, with the rest obtained from reference TRBV18 and TRBJ1-1, is as follows: NAGVMQNPRHLVRRRGQEARLRCSPMKGHSHVYWYRQLPEEGLKFMVYLQKENIIDESGMPKERFSAEFPKEGPSILRIQQVVRGDSAAYFCASSPVTGLANTEAFFGQGTRLTVV.

The chain carries TRBV10-1 and TRBJ2-3; TRBD1 agrees at 7 bases. CDR3 length: 14 residues. Germline V gives CDR1 WNHNN, CDR2 SYGVQD (reference sequence). The junction had 8 bases not matched to a gene; V was cut back by 11 bases and J by 0 bases. CDR3 nucleotide sequence: TGCGCCCGTACGCAGGGGGAAAGCACAGATACGCAGTATTTT. It yields the protein CARTQGESTDTQYF.

The chain has TRBV7-2 and TRBJ2-5; TRBD1 matches 8 bases. Germline-derived CDR1 and CDR2 are SGHTA and FQGNSA. Trimming at V came to 5 bases and at J to 2 bases, leaving 4 bases not matched to a gene. There are 14 residues in the CDR3. The CDR3 protein is CASSRTGSQETQYF. The DNA for the CDR3 is TGTGCCAGCAGCCGGACAGGGTCTCAAGAGACCCAGTACTTC.

The chain employs TRBV5-1 and TRBJ1-1; no reliable D call. The CDR3 contains 14 residues. Germline CDR1 is SGHRS and CDR2 is YFSETQ. V lost 7 bases and J lost 6, with 19 bases in between. CDR3 amino acids: CASSLGEGFAEAFF. CDR3 sequence (DNA): TGCGCCAGCTCCCTCGGGGAGGGCTTCGCTGAAGCTTTCTTT.

Comments on this clone: At one of its ends the junction is not consistent with the germline gene, which may arise from a read error. The chain has TRBV9 and TRBJ1-1, with D possibly TRBD1 on 5 matching bases. From germline, CDR1 is SGDLS and CDR2 YYNGEE. The CDR3 loop spans 19 amino acids. CDR3 in DNA: TGTGCCGGCAGCGTAGATGTGGCAGGGAGGGGTTTGCTGCCCACTGAAGCTTTCTTT. Its protein product is CAGSVDVAGRGLLPTEAFF.

This chain links TRBV28 with TRBJ1-2; 8 bases are a match to TRBD1. The CDR3 runs to 15 residues. Looked up from germline, CDR1 is MDHEN and CDR2 is SYDVKM. The ends lost 5 bases at V and 5 bases at J; junction bases unmatched: 10. The CDR3, as DNA: TGTGCCAGCAGTCCGTCGACAGGGGAGAGGTATGGCTACACCTTC. Protein: CASSPSTGERYGYTF.

The chain links TRBV4-1 to TRBJ2-1; D is possibly TRBD1 (6 bases). Trimming pared 5 bases from V and 3 bases from J, leaving 14 bases between. Germline assignment: CDR1 MGHRA and CDR2 YSYEKL. The CDR3 runs to 15 residues. As DNA, the CDR3 is TGCGCCAGCAGCGCACCAGGGGAATACTACAATGAGCAGTTCTTC. Its translation is CASSAPGEYYNEQFF.

This chain joins TRBV18 and TRBJ1-1; perhaps TRBD1 as D (6 bases). The V gene's germline CDR1 is KGHSH and CDR2 LQKENI. The CDR3 runs 14 residues. The V end was cut by 6 bases, the J end by 4 bases, with 15 bases between. CDR3 sequence (DNA): TGTGCCAGCTCGCCCACAGGGTTTGGCACTGAAGCTTTCTTT. It codes for CASSPTGFGTEAFF. The variable domain in full, with the rest retrieved from reference TRBV18 and TRBJ1-1, is NAGVMQNPRHLVRRRGQEARLRCSPMKGHSHVYWYRQLPEEGLKFMVYLQKENIIDESGMPKERFSAEFPKEGPSILRIQQVVRGDSAAYFCASSPTGFGTEAFFGQGTRLTVV.

The V and J genes are TRBV19 and TRBJ2-7; TRBD1 aligns across 8 bases. Germline lookup yields CDR1 LNHDA and CDR2 SQIVND (reference sequence). V shed 6 bases, J shed 2 bases, and the junction held 6 bases outside the gene matches. This CDR3 region has 14 residues. The CDR3 sequence is CASRPPGQAYEQYF. DNA for the CDR3: TGTGCCAGTAGACCCCCGGGACAGGCCTACGAGCAGTACTTC.

The chain combines TRBV9 with TRBJ2-1; TRBD2 aligns across 14 bases. The J segment lost 7 bases and the V segment lost 3 bases, leaving 3 bases of the junction unmatched. This CDR3 region has 15 residues. Germline values: CDR1 SGDLS, CDR2 YYNGEE. The chain's CDR3 is CASSGRTSGRNEQFF. CDR3 DNA sequence: TGTGCCAGCAGCGGGCGGACTAGCGGGAGGAATGAGCAGTTCTTC.

J is TRBJ2-5 and V is TRBV5-5, with unresolved D. The CDR3 is made up of 14 amino acids. Trimming took 2 bases from V and 9 from J, leaving 17 bases between them. Looked up from germline, CDR1 is SGHKS and CDR2 is YYEKEE (reference sequence). The CDR3 DNA sequence: TGTGCCAGCAGCTTCCCGACACCCTCAATGGCCCAGTACTTC. Translating it yields CASSFPTPSMAQYF.

The genes are TRBV6-4 and TRBJ2-1; a weak D match, TRBD2 (6 bases). CDR3 size: 13 residues. Germline V CDR1 and CDR2: MRHNA, SNTAGT. V lost 0 bases and J lost 9, with 9 bases in between. The CDR3 DNA sequence: TGTGCCAGCAGTGACTCGGAGGGGCGTGAGCAGTTCTTC. As protein: CASSDSEGREQFF.

V gene TRBV7-9 combines with J gene TRBJ2-7; 8 nucleotides align to TRBD1. Trimming removed 5 bases from V and 1 base from J; junction bases left unmatched: 7. Germline V gene lookup returns CDR1 SEHNR and CDR2 FQNEAQ (reference sequence). The CDR3 is 15 amino acids. CDR3 nucleotides: TGTGCCAGCAGCCCTGGGACAGGCTTATCCTACGAGCAGTACTTC. This translates into CASSPGTGLSYEQYF.

This chain connects TRBV7-2 to TRBJ2-2; 7 bases fit TRBD1. Germline V CDR1 and CDR2: SGHTA, FQGNSA. After removal of 5 bases from V and 5 bases from J, the junction contained 8 bases not matched to a gene. This CDR3 has 15 residues. The DNA of the CDR3 is TGTGCCAGCAGCAACCAACAGGGGTTGACCGGGGAGCTGTTTTTT. Residues: CASSNQQGLTGELFF.

The V gene is TRBV28, the J gene TRBJ1-1; TRBD1 aligns across 7 bases. The V gene's germline CDR1 is MDHEN and CDR2 SYDVKM. This CDR3 region has 15 residues. Trimming removed 6 bases from V and 1 base from J; junction bases left unmatched: 8. Written as DNA, the CDR3 is TGTGCCAGCAGCCCTACGAGACAGGGGAACACTGAAGCTTTCTTT. Its translation is CASSPTRQGNTEAFF.

V and J are TRBV6-6 and TRBJ1-1, with 7 bases that match TRBD1. J lost 7 bases, V lost 2 bases, and 4 bases had no gene match. CDR1 is MNHNY, CDR2 SVGAGI, per germline (reference sequence). The CDR3 totals 13 residues. The CDR3 loop reads CASSYGGTDEAFF. In DNA form, the CDR3 reads TGTGCCAGCAGTTACGGGGGGACAGATGAAGCTTTCTTT.

Turning to this clone: This same CDR3 is encoded by further DNA sequences in the sample. The rearrangement joins TRBV2 to TRBJ1-1, with D maybe TRBD1 (5 bases). Per the germline V gene, CDR1 is SNHLY and CDR2 is FYNNEI. The CDR3 has 14 amino acids. V was trimmed by 6 bases and J by 5 bases, leaving 16 bases between them. The CDR3 loop is CASSPEWGETEAFF. Here the CDR3 DNA reads TGTGCCAGCAGCCCCGAGTGGGGGGAGACTGAAGCTTTCTTT.

The rearrangement uses TRBV11-2 and TRBJ2-7; 9 bases match TRBD1. The V segment lost 5 bases and the J segment 3 bases; nucleotides outside the gene matches: 5. The CDR3 has 14 amino acids. The V gene's germline CDR1 is SGHAT and CDR2 FQNNGV. CDR3 nucleotides: TGTGCCAGCAGCCTTACAGGGGGCTACTACGAGCAGTACTTC. Residues: CASSLTGGYYEQYF.

The chain links TRBV7-9 to TRBJ2-5; D not certain. Germline V gene data show CDR1 as SEHNR and CDR2 as FQNEAQ (reference sequence). This CDR3 has 10 residues. Trimming took 5 bases from V and 5 from J, leaving 3 bases between them. CDR3 region: CASSGETQYF. CDR3 nucleotides: TGTGCCAGCAGCGGCGAGACCCAGTACTTC.